Presented here are 5 T cell receptor beta chains from one specimen sequenced in a study of OX40 agonist ivuxolimab in advanced cancers. The library was made by the immunoSEQ multiplex PCR assay. The source is immuneACCESS, and TCRdb retained only in-frame sequences with V and J called. Part of the clones is not carried over; for the studies checked, unresolved V genes explain less than half of this, and the remainder is unexplained. Recorded for this sample are approximately 62,000 clones; 70% to 90% of them occurred a single time. Approximately 4.8% of the sample belongs to the ten largest clones. Sequences were derived from CD4+ or CD8+ T cells sorted from blood, sampled in a trial of the OX40 agonist ivuxolimab. These receptors all come from an adult with an advanced solid tumor such as melanoma, head and neck, liver or kidney cancer.

This clone has a single count. V and J are TRBV5-1 and TRBJ2-5, with TRBD2 matching 9 bases. V lost 5 bases to trimming and J lost 6 bases; unmatched junction nucleotides: 11. The CDR3 is 15 residues long. Germline V gene lookup returns CDR1 SGHRS and CDR2 YFSETQ. CDR3 in DNA: TGCGCCAGCAGGGATGAACAGCGGGGGGCCCAGACCCAGTACTTC. Translation: CASRDEQRGAQTQYF.

The V call is TRBV19, the J call TRBJ2-4, with 10 bases matching TRBD1. Germline trimming cut 0 bases from V and 0 bases from J; bases unmatched to any gene: 8. Per germline, CDR1 LNHDA and CDR2 SQIVND (reference sequence). CDR3 size: 19 residues. Here the CDR3 DNA reads TGTGCCAGTAGTATAGAGGGACAGGGGCCCTACATAGCCAAAAACATTCAGTACTTC. As protein: CASSIEGQGPYIAKNIQYF.

The chain joins TRBV5-1 to TRBJ2-5, with 12 nucleotides matching TRBD1. The V and J ends lost 7 bases and 4 bases, in that order; junction bases with no gene match: 14. The CDR3 totals 17 residues. Germline assignment: CDR1 SGHRS and CDR2 YFSETQ. CDR3 residues: CASDGGRDRGLPETQYF. CDR3 DNA: TGCGCCAGCGACGGAGGTCGGGACAGGGGGCTCCCAGAGACCCAGTACTTC.

Here the CDR3 DNA reads TGCGCCAGCAGCCCCACTAGATTTGAGACCCAGTACTTC. It yields the protein CASSPTRFETQYF. The chain couples TRBV5-1 to TRBJ2-5; tentative D call: TRBD2 (5 bases). Germline assignment: CDR1 SGHRS and CDR2 YFSETQ. CDR3 length: 13 amino acids. Trimming took off 4 bases at V and 5 bases at J, with 12 bases between the two ends.

This chain connects TRBV5-1 to TRBJ1-2; TRBD1 might be the D (6 bases). The V end lost 4 bases, the J end lost 0 bases, and 10 bases lay between the germline ends. Germline V lookup: CDR1 SGHRS, CDR2 YFSETQ. The CDR3 is 14 residues long. CDR3 in amino acids: CASSQGGPNYGYTF. Here the CDR3 DNA reads TGCGCCAGCAGCCAAGGGGGACCTAACTATGGCTACACCTTC.